These 27 T cell receptor beta chains were all obtained from the same sample, sequenced in a study of T cell changes during pregnancy in multiple sclerosis. Sequencing used immunoSEQ multiplex PCR; TCRdb keeps in-frame clones, though not all of them. Of under 55,000 clones listed, roughly 93% are singletons. The source material was peripheral blood, sampled in the second trimester of pregnancy. All receptors come from a female donor with multiple sclerosis, enrolled in a pregnancy study.

This sequence joins TRBV5-6 and TRBJ2-5; a possible D gene is TRBD2 (6 bases). V was pared by 2 bases and J by 5 bases, with 16 bases between. Germline lookup yields CDR1 SGHDT and CDR2 YYEEEE. The CDR3 is 15 amino acids. The DNA of the CDR3 is TGTGCCAGCAGCTTTATAGGGGAGGTCGAGGAGACCCAGTACTTC. This gives the protein CASSFIGEVEETQYF.

This chain joins TRBV2 and TRBJ2-3; 8 bases agree with TRBD1. V shed 6 bases, J shed 1 base, and the junction held 9 bases outside the gene matches. The CDR3 contains 16 residues. The germline V gene has CDR1 SNHLY and CDR2 FYNNEI. Written as DNA, the CDR3 is TGTGCCAGCAGAAGAGCAGGGGGCCCCCGCACAGATACGCAGTATTTT. It encodes CASRRAGGPRTDTQYF. The complete variable domain, with remaining parts taken from reference TRBV2 and TRBJ2-3, reads EPEVTQTPSHQVTQMGQEVILRCVPISNHLYFYWYRQILGQKVEFLVSFYNNEISEKSEIFDDQFSVERPDGSNFTLKIRSTKLEDSAMYFCASRRAGGPRTDTQYFGPGTRLTVL.

J is TRBJ2-2 and V is TRBV28, with 7 bases fitting TRBD2. The germline V gene has CDR1 MDHEN and CDR2 SYDVKM. The CDR3 runs to 14 residues. Trimming removed 8 bases from V and 4 bases from J; junction bases left unmatched: 7. The CDR3 loop is CASQRGYTTGELFF. CDR3 coding DNA: TGTGCCAGCCAGCGGGGATATACCACCGGGGAGCTGTTTTTT.

The chain couples TRBV7-3 to TRBJ1-1; D remains ambiguous. CDR1 is SGHTA, CDR2 FQGTGA, per germline. The CDR3 consists of 13 residues. V shed 5 bases and J shed 8 bases, with 15 bases lying between them. Here the CDR3 reads CASSPRHGGEAFF. As DNA, the CDR3 is TGTGCCAGCAGCCCACGTCATGGCGGAGAAGCTTTCTTT.

The rearrangement joins TRBV27 to TRBJ1-5; 7 positions match TRBD1. The germline V gene encodes CDR1 MNHEY and CDR2 SMNVEV (reference sequence). This CDR3 is built from 14 residues. The trim removed 4 bases at V and 6 bases at J, leaving 6 bases unmatched. Here the CDR3 DNA reads TGTGCCAGCAGTTGGACAGGTACGCGTCAGCCCCAGCATTTT. Its translation: CASSWTGTRQPQHF.

CDR3 residues: CASSLTVNTDTQYF. The CDR3 DNA follows: TGTGCCAGCAGCCTGACAGTGAACACAGATACGCAGTATTTT. J is TRBJ2-3 and V is TRBV2; D perhaps matches TRBD1 (5 bases). Germline V lookup: CDR1 SNHLY, CDR2 FYNNEI. This CDR3 is built from 14 residues. V lost 6 bases to trimming and J lost 2 bases, with 12 bases between them.

This clone was seen just once. V is TRBV10-3 and J is TRBJ2-1; TRBD2 is a possible D gene (6 bases). The CDR3 has 14 amino acids. Per the germline V gene, CDR1 is ENHRY and CDR2 is SYGVKD. Trimming shortened V by 3 bases and J by 9 bases, and 15 bases separated the two germline ends. CDR3: CAISDGAGPPEQFF. CDR3 bases: TGTGCCATCAGTGATGGTGCGGGGCCCCCTGAGCAGTTCTTC.

The rearrangement joins TRBV29-1 to TRBJ2-1, with D possibly matching TRBD1 (5 bases). This CDR3 has 14 amino acids. V was cut by 1 base and J by 4 bases, with 11 bases left in between. CDR1 SQVTM and CDR2 ANQGSEA come from the germline V gene. CDR3 loop: CSVEGQTFYNEQFF. In nucleotides, the CDR3 is TGCAGCGTTGAAGGACAGACCTTTTACAATGAGCAGTTCTTC.

J is TRBJ2-5 and V is TRBV25-1, with 8 bases aligning to TRBD1. Germline V gene sequence: CDR1 MGHDK, CDR2 SYGVNS. The CDR3 runs 13 residues. The V segment lost 8 bases and the J segment 0 bases; nucleotides outside the gene matches: 2. CDR3 residues: CASGQGYQETQYF. CDR3 DNA: TGTGCCAGCGGACAGGGCTACCAAGAGACCCAGTACTTC.

The rearrangement links TRBV7-2 to TRBJ2-1; perhaps TRBD2 as D (5 bases). Germline V gives CDR1 SGHTA, CDR2 FQGNSA. V gave up 4 bases and J gave up 9 bases, with 10 bases separating them. There are 12 residues in the CDR3. The CDR3 sequence: CASSYTRGEQFF. The CDR3, as DNA: TGTGCCAGCAGCTATACACGGGGTGAGCAGTTCTTC.

In DNA form, the CDR3 reads TGTGCCAGCAGCTTAAGGGGTAGCGGGGCATGGGAGCAGTACTTC. Translating it yields CASSLRGSGAWEQYF. V gene TRBV11-3 combines with J gene TRBJ2-7; 8 positions agree with TRBD2. The germline CDR1 and CDR2 sequences are SGHNT and YENEEA. The CDR3 sequence is 15 residues long. V lost 2 bases, J lost 7 bases, and 10 bases stayed unmatched.

This sequence joins TRBV2 and TRBJ2-3; 9 nucleotides line up with TRBD2. Per the germline V gene, CDR1 is SNHLY and CDR2 is FYNNEI. Trimming took 6 bases from V and 2 from J; bases not matched to a gene: 6. This CDR3 region has 15 residues. CDR3 residues: CASRGLASPTDTQYF. The CDR3, as DNA: TGTGCCAGCAGGGGACTAGCTAGCCCCACAGATACGCAGTATTTT.

The V gene is TRBV7-9, the J gene TRBJ2-7, with D perhaps matching TRBD1 (5 bases). CDR1 is SEHNR and CDR2 is FQNEAQ in the germline V gene (reference sequence). Trimming removed 5 bases at V and 2 bases at J, with 16 bases between. The CDR3 loop spans 15 amino acids. CDR3 DNA: TGTGCCAGCAGCGATGGACACGTTACACCCTACGAGCAGTACTTC. Translation: CASSDGHVTPYEQYF.

The chain employs TRBV29-1 and TRBJ2-1; TRBD2 aligns across 7 bases. This CDR3 is built from 11 residues. The V gene's germline CDR1 is SQVTM and CDR2 ANQGSEA. Germline trimming cut 5 bases from V and 8 bases from J; bases unmatched to any gene: 3. As DNA, the CDR3 is TGCAGCGTTCTGCGGGAGTATGAGCAGTTCTTC. It translates to CSVLREYEQFF.

This chain joins TRBV7-2 and TRBJ2-1; TRBD2 matches at 13 bases. The V segment lost 7 bases and the J segment 9 bases; nucleotides outside the gene matches: 9. Germline V gene sequence: CDR1 SGHTA, CDR2 FQGNSA. This CDR3 is built from 15 residues. CDR3 residues: CASTFSGLAGVEQFF. The CDR3 DNA reads as TGTGCCAGCACCTTTAGCGGACTAGCGGGAGTTGAGCAGTTCTTC.

This clone occurred once. The chain employs TRBV19 and TRBJ1-5; 7 bases fit TRBD1. The CDR3 length is 16 residues. Losses at the gene ends were 1 base for V and 3 bases for J; bases not matched to a gene: 6. Looked up from germline, CDR1 is LNHDA and CDR2 is SQIVND (reference sequence). The CDR3 DNA reads as TGTGCCAGTAGTATAGCTACCGGGACAGTCAATCAGCCCCAGCATTTT. It translates to CASSIATGTVNQPQHF.

This chain connects TRBV7-5 to TRBJ2-2; whether TRBD2, the table's D call, matches the DNA was not checked. TRBV7-5 is a listed pseudogene. The CDR3 totals 18 residues. Here the CDR3 DNA reads TGTGCCAGAAGCTTAGGCCCACAGACGGGAGCGAACACCGGGGAGCTGTTTTTT. This sequence encodes CARSLGPQTGANTGELFF.

V and J are TRBV27 and TRBJ1-5, with TRBD1 as a possible D gene (6 bases). The CDR3 totals 14 residues. The germline gives CDR1 MNHEY, CDR2 SMNVEV (reference sequence). The V gene lost 3 bases and the J gene lost 1 base, with 7 bases spanning the gap. The CDR3 loop is CASSFRGSNQPQHF. The DNA for the CDR3 is TGTGCCAGCAGTTTCAGGGGAAGCAATCAGCCCCAGCATTTT.

The J gene is TRBJ2-3, the V gene TRBV5-6; TRBD2 agrees at 15 bases. CDR3 length: 16 residues. From germline, CDR1 is SGHDT and CDR2 YYEEEE. J lost 4 bases, V lost 4 bases, and 4 bases had no gene match. CDR3 DNA: TGTGCCAGCAGCCTGGGACTAGCGGGAGGTTCAGATACGCAGTATTTT. It translates to CASSLGLAGGSDTQYF.

This chain joins TRBV29-1 and TRBJ2-3; 11 positions agree with TRBD2. V lost 6 bases to trimming and J lost 0 bases; unmatched junction nucleotides: 8. There are 16 residues in the CDR3. The germline V gene encodes CDR1 SQVTM and CDR2 ANQGSEA. The CDR3 region is CSVVRLAGKSTDTQYF. In DNA form, the CDR3 reads TGCAGCGTCGTTAGACTAGCGGGAAAAAGCACAGATACGCAGTATTTT.

The chain combines TRBV18 with TRBJ1-4; D is uncertain. The CDR3 is 16 amino acids. Trimming left V 1 base short and J 2 bases short, with 11 bases between. The germline gives CDR1 KGHSH, CDR2 LQKENI. CDR3 nucleotides: TGTGCCAGCTCACCACTTCTAACGACTACTAATGAAAAACTGTTTTTT. Its translation: CASSPLLTTTNEKLFF.

This chain links TRBV28 with TRBJ2-7; possibly TRBD1 for D (6 bases). The germline V and J ends were trimmed by 6 bases and 0 bases, with 15 bases remaining between them. Germline V CDR1 and CDR2: MDHEN, SYDVKM. This CDR3 region has 15 residues. The CDR3 DNA is TGTGCCAGCAGACCCACAGGGCCGAGCTCCTACGAGCAGTACTTC. Its protein product is CASRPTGPSSYEQYF.

J is TRBJ1-5 and V is TRBV4-2, with D possibly TRBD1 on 6 matching bases. CDR1 and CDR2 (germline): LGHNA, YNFKEQ. The CDR3 has 16 residues. V dropped 3 bases and J dropped 5 bases, with 17 bases sitting between them. The CDR3 DNA reads as TGTGCCAGCAGCCAGCTCGGACAGAGTGGGCATCAGCCCCAGCATTTT. This sequence encodes CASSQLGQSGHQPQHF.

This sequence joins TRBV29-1 and TRBJ2-1; no definite D call. The V and J ends lost 4 bases and 5 bases respectively, with 9 bases between them. The CDR3 length is 12 residues. Germline V gives CDR1 SQVTM, CDR2 ANQGSEA. The CDR3 loop reads CSVVRGNNEQFF. The CDR3 DNA reads as TGCAGCGTTGTGAGAGGTAACAATGAGCAGTTCTTC.

V and J are TRBV6-5 and TRBJ1-2; D is possibly TRBD1 (6 bases). CDR3 length: 13 amino acids. V was clipped by 6 bases and J by 8 bases, with 16 bases between them. CDR1 is MNHEY, CDR2 SVGAGI, per germline. This CDR3 is CASRELNREGYTF. The DNA for the CDR3 is TGTGCCAGCAGAGAACTAAACAGGGAAGGCTACACCTTC.

The chain has TRBV6-4 and TRBJ2-1; tentative D call: TRBD1 (7 bases). This CDR3 is 17 amino acids long. V was trimmed by 4 bases and J by 5 bases, leaving 21 bases between them. Germline V gene lookup returns CDR1 MRHNA and CDR2 SNTAGT. In DNA, the CDR3 is TGTGCCAGCAGTGCCAAACCGGGCGGGACAGCCAACAATGAGCAGTTCTTC. As protein: CASSAKPGGTANNEQFF.

The chain is built from TRBV6-1 and TRBJ1-5; tentative D call: TRBD1 (5 bases). V lost 2 bases to trimming and J lost 0 bases, with 11 bases between them. The CDR3 is 16 residues long. CDR1 MNHNS and CDR2 SASEGT come from the germline V gene. The CDR3 coding sequence is TGTGCCAGCAGTGAATCGACAGCCTATAGCAATCAGCCCCAGCATTTT. It translates to CASSESTAYSNQPQHF.